This T cell receptor (beta chain) was sequenced for a study of metastatic and nonmetastatic thyroid tumors. Ahead of thyroid surgery, no patient had received treatment of any kind. This clone was detected ten times or more. This CDR3 has 13 residues. V was trimmed by 5 bases and J by 2 bases, leaving 9 bases between them. In germline, CDR1 is ENHRY, CDR2 SYGVKD. TCRdb used MiXCR to call clones anew from the PCR reads. Among about 25,000 clones listed, about 20% were seen once. This receptor was obtained from a male donor with papillary thyroid cancer or a benign thyroid nodule (not recorded which). Some clones in this sample may be carry-over from other donors' samples. V is TRBV10-3 and J is TRBJ1-2, with D perhaps TRBD1 (5 bases). The sample taken for sequencing was blood. CDR3 sequence reads: CAISPDRNYGYTF. The DNA of the CDR3 is TGTGCCATCAGTCCTGACAGAAACTATGGCTACACCTTC.